Sequencing of this T cell receptor (beta chain) was carried out in a study of OX40 agonist ivuxolimab in advanced cancers. In the study overall: Patients enrolled in dose escalation were diagnosed with hepatocellular carcinoma, melanoma, renal cell or head and neck cancer. Those enrolled were roughly 80% male, with a mean age of about 66 years and ages from about 20 to 80. General observations from the study: The average count of expanded clones was higher among CD8+ T cells than among CD4+. CD4+ and CD8+ blood T cells expanded clonally by week 6 at 0.1 to 3.0 mg/kg.

The method was immunoSEQ multiplex PCR; TCRdb's version includes in-frame clones alone and lacks a portion of them. The sample lists about 17,000 clones, roughly nine tenths seen once, with about 70% in the top ten. As concerns this clone: Its antigen is unknown.

V lost 1 base to trimming and J lost 0 bases, with 7 bases between them. The CDR3 totals 15 residues. Germline values: CDR1 SNHLY, CDR2 FYNNEI. This clonotype originated in an adult with an advanced solid tumor such as melanoma, head and neck, liver or kidney cancer. Sample: CD4+ or CD8+ T cells sorted from blood, taken in a trial of the OX40 agonist ivuxolimab. The chain carries TRBV2 and TRBJ1-3; D is ambiguous. The CDR3 DNA follows: TGTGCCAGCAGTGAAGGACGGTTCTCTGGAAACACCATATATTTT. Protein sequence: CASSEGRFSGNTIYF.